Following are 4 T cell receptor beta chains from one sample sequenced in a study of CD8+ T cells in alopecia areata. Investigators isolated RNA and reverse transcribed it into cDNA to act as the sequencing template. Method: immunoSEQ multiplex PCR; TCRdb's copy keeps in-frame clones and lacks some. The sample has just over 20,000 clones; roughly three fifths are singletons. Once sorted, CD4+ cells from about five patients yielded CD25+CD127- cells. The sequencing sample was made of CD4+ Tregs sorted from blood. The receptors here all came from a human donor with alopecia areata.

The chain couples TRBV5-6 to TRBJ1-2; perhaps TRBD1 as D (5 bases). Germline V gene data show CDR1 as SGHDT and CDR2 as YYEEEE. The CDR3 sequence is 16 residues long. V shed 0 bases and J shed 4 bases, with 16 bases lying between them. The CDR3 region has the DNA TGTGCCAGCAGCTTGGTTGGGTACGGTAGGGGCTATGGCTACACCTTC. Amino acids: CASSLVGYGRGYGYTF. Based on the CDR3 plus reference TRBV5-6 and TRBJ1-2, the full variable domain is DAGVTQSPTHLIKTRGQQVTLRCSPKSGHDTVSWYQQALGQGPQFIFQYYEEEERQRGNFPDRFSGHQFPNYSSELNVNALLLGDSALYLCASSLVGYGRGYGYTFGSGTRLTVV.

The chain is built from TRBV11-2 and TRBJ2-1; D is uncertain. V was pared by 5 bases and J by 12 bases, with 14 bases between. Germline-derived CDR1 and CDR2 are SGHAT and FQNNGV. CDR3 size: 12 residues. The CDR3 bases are TGTGCCAGCAGCCAGATTAATCCCCGGCAGTTCTTC. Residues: CASSQINPRQFF.

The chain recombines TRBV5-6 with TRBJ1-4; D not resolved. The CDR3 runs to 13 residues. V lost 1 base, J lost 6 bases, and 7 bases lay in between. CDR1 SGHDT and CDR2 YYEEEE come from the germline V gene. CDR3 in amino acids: CASSLFTDEKLFF. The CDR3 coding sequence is TGTGCCAGCAGCTTGTTCACAGATGAAAAACTGTTTTTT.

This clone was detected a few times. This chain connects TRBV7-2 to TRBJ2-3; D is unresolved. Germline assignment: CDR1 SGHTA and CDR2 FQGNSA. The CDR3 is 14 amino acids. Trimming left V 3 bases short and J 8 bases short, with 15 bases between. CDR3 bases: TGTGCCAGCAGCTTCCCTGCAGAACGACCTACGCAGTATTTT. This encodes CASSFPAERPTQYF.